Sequencing of this T cell receptor (beta chain) was carried out in a study of T-cell reconstitution after alpha-beta-depleted transplantation in children. The CDR3 is 15 residues long. Germline V gene lookup returns CDR1 MGHRA and CDR2 YSYEKL. V lost 0 bases, J lost 3 bases, and 12 bases lay in between. Using unique molecular identifiers, the investigators prepared the TCRbeta library. TCRdb ran MiXCR on the PCR reads and lists one entry per CDR3 protein. The top ten hold approximately 5% of the sample, which has a few hundred thousand distinct CDR3 sequences, about 11% seen once. The clonotype was recovered from a human donor who donated a stem cell graft to a child with acute myeloid leukemia. Sequences were derived from PBMCs from the stem cell graft donor, sampled from the stem cell graft. This chain joins TRBV4-1 and TRBJ2-7, with no clear D. The CDR3, as DNA: TGCGCCAGCAGCCAAGAAGTCTCCAGCCGCTACGAGCAGTACTTC. Protein product: CASSQEVSSRYEQYF.